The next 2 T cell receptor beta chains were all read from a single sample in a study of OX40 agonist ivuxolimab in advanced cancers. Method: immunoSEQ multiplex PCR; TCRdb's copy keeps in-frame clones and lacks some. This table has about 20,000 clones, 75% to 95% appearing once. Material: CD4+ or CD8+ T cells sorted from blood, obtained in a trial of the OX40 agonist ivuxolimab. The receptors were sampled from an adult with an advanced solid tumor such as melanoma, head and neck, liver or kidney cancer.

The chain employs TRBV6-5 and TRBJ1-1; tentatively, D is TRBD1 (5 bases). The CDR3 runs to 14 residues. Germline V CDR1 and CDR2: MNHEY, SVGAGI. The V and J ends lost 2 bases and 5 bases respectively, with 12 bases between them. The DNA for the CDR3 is TGTGCCAGCAGTTACGCTAAAGGGGTGACTGAAGCTTTCTTT. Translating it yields CASSYAKGVTEAFF.

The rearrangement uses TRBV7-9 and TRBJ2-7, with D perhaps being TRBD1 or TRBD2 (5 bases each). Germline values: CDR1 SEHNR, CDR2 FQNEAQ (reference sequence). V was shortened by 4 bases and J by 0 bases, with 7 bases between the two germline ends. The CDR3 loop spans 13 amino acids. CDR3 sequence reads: CASSSGLSYEQYF. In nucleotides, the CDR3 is TGTGCCAGCAGCTCGGGGCTCTCCTACGAGCAGTACTTC.